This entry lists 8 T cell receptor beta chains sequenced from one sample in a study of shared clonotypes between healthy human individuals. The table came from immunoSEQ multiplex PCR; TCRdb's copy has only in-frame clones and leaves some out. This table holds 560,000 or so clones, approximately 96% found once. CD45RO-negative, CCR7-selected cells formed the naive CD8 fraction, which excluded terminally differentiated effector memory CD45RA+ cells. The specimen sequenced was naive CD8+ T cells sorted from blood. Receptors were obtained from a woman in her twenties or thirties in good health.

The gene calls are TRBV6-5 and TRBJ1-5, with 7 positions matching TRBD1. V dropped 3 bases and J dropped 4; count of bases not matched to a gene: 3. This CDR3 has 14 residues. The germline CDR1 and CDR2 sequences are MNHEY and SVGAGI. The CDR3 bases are TGTGCCAGCAGTTATATCAGGGGGAATCAGCCCCAGCATTTT. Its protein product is CASSYIRGNQPQHF.

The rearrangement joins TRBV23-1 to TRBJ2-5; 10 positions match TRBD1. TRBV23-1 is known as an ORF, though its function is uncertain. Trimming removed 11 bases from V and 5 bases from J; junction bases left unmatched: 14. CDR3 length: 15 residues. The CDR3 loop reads CASDGLDRGRETQYF. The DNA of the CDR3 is TGCGCCTCTGACGGTCTTGACAGGGGGCGGGAGACCCAGTACTTC.

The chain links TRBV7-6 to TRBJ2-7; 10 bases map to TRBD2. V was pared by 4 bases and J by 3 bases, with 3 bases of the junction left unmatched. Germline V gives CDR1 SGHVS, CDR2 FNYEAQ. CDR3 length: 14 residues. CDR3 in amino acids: CASSSLAGDYEQYF. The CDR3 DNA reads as TGTGCCAGCAGCTCCCTAGCGGGAGACTACGAGCAGTACTTC.

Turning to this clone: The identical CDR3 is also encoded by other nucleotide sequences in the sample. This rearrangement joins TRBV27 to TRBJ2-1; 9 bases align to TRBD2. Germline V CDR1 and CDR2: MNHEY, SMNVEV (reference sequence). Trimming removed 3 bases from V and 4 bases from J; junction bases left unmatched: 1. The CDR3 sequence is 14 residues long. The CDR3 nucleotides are TGTGCCAGCAGTTTGACTAGCGGTTACAATGAGCAGTTCTTC. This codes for CASSLTSGYNEQFF.

DNA of the CDR3: TGTGCCAGCAGCGTAGGAGGGTACCAGCCCCAGCATTTT. Its protein product is CASSVGGYQPQHF. The J gene is TRBJ1-5, the V gene TRBV9; D ambiguous. CDR1 is SGDLS, CDR2 YYNGEE, per germline. The CDR3 is 13 amino acids. Trimming pared 0 bases from V and 7 bases from J, leaving 8 bases between.

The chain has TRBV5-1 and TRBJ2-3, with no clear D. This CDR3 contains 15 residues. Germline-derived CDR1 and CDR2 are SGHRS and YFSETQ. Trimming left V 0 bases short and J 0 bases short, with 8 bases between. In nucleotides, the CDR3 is TGCGCCAGCAGCTTGGGAGAAGGGAGCACAGATACGCAGTATTTT. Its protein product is CASSLGEGSTDTQYF.

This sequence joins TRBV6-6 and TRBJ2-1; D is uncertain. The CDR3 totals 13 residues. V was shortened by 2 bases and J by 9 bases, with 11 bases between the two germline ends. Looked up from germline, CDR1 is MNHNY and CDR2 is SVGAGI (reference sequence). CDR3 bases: TGTGCCAGCAGTTACGGTTCAGGTACTGAGCAGTTCTTC. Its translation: CASSYGSGTEQFF.

The CDR3 DNA sequence: TGTGCCAGCAGCTTAAACCCCAGAAATTCACCCCTCCACTTT. It is translated as CASSLNPRNSPLHF. V usage is TRBV11-2 and J usage is TRBJ1-6, with unresolved D. Trimming took off 2 bases at V and 7 bases at J, with 9 bases between the two ends. In germline, CDR1 is SGHAT, CDR2 FQNNGV. The CDR3 consists of 14 residues.